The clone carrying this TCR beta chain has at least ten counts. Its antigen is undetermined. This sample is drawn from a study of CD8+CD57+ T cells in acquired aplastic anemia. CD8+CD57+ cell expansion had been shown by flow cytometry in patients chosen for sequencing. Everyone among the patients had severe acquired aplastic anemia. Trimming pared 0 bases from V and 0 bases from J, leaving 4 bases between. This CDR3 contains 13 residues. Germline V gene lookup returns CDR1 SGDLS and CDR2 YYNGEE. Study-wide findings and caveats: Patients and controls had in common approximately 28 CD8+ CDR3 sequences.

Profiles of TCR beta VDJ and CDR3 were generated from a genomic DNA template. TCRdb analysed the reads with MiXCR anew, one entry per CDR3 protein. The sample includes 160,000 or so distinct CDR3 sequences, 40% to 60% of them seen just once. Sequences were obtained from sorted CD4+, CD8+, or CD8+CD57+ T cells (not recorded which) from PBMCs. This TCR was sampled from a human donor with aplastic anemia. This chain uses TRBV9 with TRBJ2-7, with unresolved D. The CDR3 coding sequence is TGTGCCAGCAGCGTAGAACTCTCCTACGAGCAGTACTTC. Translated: CASSVELSYEQYF.